This T cell receptor beta chain was sequenced in a study of T-cell memory formation after mild COVID-19. Study summary: Largely donor-specific sequence clusters came from two donors.

Constant-segment primers served in 5'RACE that generated TCR alpha and TCR beta cDNA libraries bearing sample barcodes and UMIs. TCRdb re-derived calls from the 5' RACE reads in MiXCR, one entry per CDR3 protein. The repertoire holds roughly 620,000 distinct CDR3 sequences, with about 20% as singletons. This TCR came from an adult woman who had mild COVID-19 (a few samples of this study predate the infection). Cell type and time point are not known. Input material: PBMCs or a T cell subset sorted from them (not recorded which).

As DNA, the CDR3 is TGTGCCAGCAGCGACCGGGCTAGCGGGGGCGAGCAGTACTTC. Amino acids: CASSDRASGGEQYF. J is TRBJ2-7 and V is TRBV3-1; 10 nucleotides align to TRBD2. Germline V lookup: CDR1 LGHDT, CDR2 YNNKEL (reference sequence). This CDR3 comprises 14 residues. The V and J ends lost 5 bases and 6 bases, in that order; junction bases with no gene match: 7.